This is a list of T cell receptor beta chains from one sample in a study of blood T cells in healthy people across ages. Using its own MiXCR run on the 5' RACE reads, TCRdb lists one record per CDR3 protein. Of hundreds of thousands of distinct CDR3 sequences listed, 58% were seen once; the top ten hold approximately 20%. The sequenced sample was blood. The receptors derive from a man aged 25 to 40 in good health. CDR3s include the opening cysteine and the closing phenylalanine or tryptophan. Fields, in order: clone size, V gene, J gene, D gene, CDR3 protein, CDR3 DNA. D genes are given only for firm matches. Rows give clone size only sometimes, using once, few, many, or a class for an expanded clone.

clone_size: NA; v_call: TRBV7-2; j_call: TRBJ2-7; d_call: TRBD2; cdr3_aa: CASSPQRLAGAEQYF; cdr3_nt: TGTGCCAGCAGCCCCCAAAGACTAGCGGGAGCCGAGCAGTACTTC
clone_size: NA; v_call: TRBV12-3/TRBV12-4; j_call: TRBJ2-4; d_call: NA; cdr3_aa: CASSRLDLAKNIQYF; cdr3_nt: TGTGCCAGCAGTCGCCTGGATCTAGCCAAAAACATTCAGTACTTC
clone_size: once; v_call: TRBV5-4; j_call: TRBJ2-1; d_call: NA; cdr3_aa: CASSGTPERSDEQFF; cdr3_nt: TGTGCCAGCAGCGGGACCCCAGAACGGTCTGATGAGCAGTTCTTC
clone_size: NA; v_call: TRBV4-2; j_call: TRBJ1-2; d_call: NA; cdr3_aa: CASSQAGEGPNYGYTF; cdr3_nt: TGTGCCAGCAGCCAAGCCGGGGAGGGACCTAACTATGGCTACACCTTC
clone_size: NA; v_call: TRBV18; j_call: TRBJ2-5; d_call: NA; cdr3_aa: CASSPRSETQYF; cdr3_nt: TGTGCCAGCTCACCAAGGTCTGAGACCCAGTACTTC
clone_size: once; v_call: TRBV20-1; j_call: TRBJ2-7; d_call: NA; cdr3_aa: CSARVEGGYEQYF; cdr3_nt: TGCAGTGCTAGAGTCGAGGGAGGCTACGAGCAGTACTTC
clone_size: NA; v_call: TRBV12-3/TRBV12-4; j_call: TRBJ2-1; d_call: TRBD2; cdr3_aa: CASVREGSNEQFF; cdr3_nt: TGTGCCAGCGTGCGGGAGGGTTCCAATGAGCAGTTCTTC
clone_size: NA; v_call: TRBV2; j_call: TRBJ2-7; d_call: TRBD1; cdr3_aa: CANRGQGAFYEQYF; cdr3_nt: TGTGCCAACAGAGGGCAGGGGGCTTTCTACGAGCAGTACTTC
clone_size: NA; v_call: TRBV3-1; j_call: TRBJ2-5; d_call: NA; cdr3_aa: CASSQGRGQETQYF; cdr3_nt: TGTGCCAGCAGCCAAGGCAGGGGACAAGAGACCCAGTACTTC
clone_size: NA; v_call: TRBV18; j_call: TRBJ2-1; d_call: NA; cdr3_aa: CASSPPRSTNEQFF; cdr3_nt: TGTGCCAGCTCACCACCGAGATCGACTAATGAGCAGTTCTTC
clone_size: NA; v_call: TRBV11-2; j_call: TRBJ2-3; d_call: TRBD1; cdr3_aa: CASSATGQADTQYF; cdr3_nt: TGTGCCAGCAGCGCTACAGGACAGGCAGATACGCAGTATTTT
clone_size: many; v_call: TRBV5-1; j_call: TRBJ1-1; d_call: NA; cdr3_aa: CASSDSLGAFF; cdr3_nt: TGCGCCAGCAGCGATTCACTAGGAGCTTTCTTT
clone_size: NA; v_call: TRBV20-1; j_call: TRBJ2-7; d_call: NA; cdr3_aa: CSANDSPRDTGIYEQYF; cdr3_nt: TGCAGTGCCAATGACAGTCCTAGAGATACGGGGATATACGAGCAGTACTTC
clone_size: NA; v_call: TRBV7-9; j_call: TRBJ2-1; d_call: NA; cdr3_aa: CATETDRVEEQFF; cdr3_nt: TGTGCCACCGAGACGGATCGGGTCGAGGAGCAGTTCTTC
clone_size: many; v_call: TRBV20-1; j_call: TRBJ1-2; d_call: NA; cdr3_aa: CSAREGAGLYGYTF; cdr3_nt: TGCAGTGCTAGAGAGGGGGCAGGGCTCTATGGCTACACCTTC
clone_size: NA; v_call: TRBV4-1; j_call: TRBJ2-4; d_call: NA; cdr3_aa: CASSRLQGGKNIQYF; cdr3_nt: TGCGCCAGCAGCCGGCTACAGGGTGGTAAGAACATTCAGTACTTC
clone_size: few; v_call: TRBV27; j_call: TRBJ2-7; d_call: NA; cdr3_aa: CASSFIGTPPSYEQYF; cdr3_nt: TGTGCCAGCAGTTTTATCGGGACCCCCCCTTCCTACGAGCAGTACTTC
clone_size: few; v_call: TRBV29-1; j_call: TRBJ2-3; d_call: TRBD2; cdr3_aa: CSIRTSGDTQYF; cdr3_nt: TGCAGCATTAGGACTAGCGGAGATACGCAGTATTTT
clone_size: few; v_call: TRBV27; j_call: TRBJ1-4; d_call: NA; cdr3_aa: CASSLSLRMNEKLFF; cdr3_nt: TGTGCCAGCAGTTTATCTCTGCGGATGAATGAAAAACTGTTTTTT
clone_size: few; v_call: TRBV29-1; j_call: TRBJ2-1; d_call: TRBD1; cdr3_aa: CSVEGQNTYNEQFF; cdr3_nt: TGCAGCGTAGAGGGACAGAACACTTACAATGAGCAGTTCTTC
clone_size: NA; v_call: TRBV3-1; j_call: TRBJ1-4; d_call: TRBD1; cdr3_aa: CASSLQGELFF; cdr3_nt: TGTGCCAGCAGCCTCCAGGGGGAACTGTTTTTT
clone_size: few; v_call: TRBV20-1; j_call: TRBJ2-7; d_call: TRBD2; cdr3_aa: CSARVGSSGGYEQYF; cdr3_nt: TGCAGTGCTAGAGTAGGAAGTAGCGGGGGATACGAGCAGTACTTC
clone_size: NA; v_call: TRBV11-2; j_call: TRBJ1-2; d_call: NA; cdr3_aa: CASSLDGVMRGYTF; cdr3_nt: TGTGCCAGCAGCTTAGATGGGGTGATGCGGGGCTACACCTTC
clone_size: NA; v_call: TRBV30; j_call: TRBJ1-6; d_call: NA; cdr3_aa: CAWITGHSPLHF; cdr3_nt: TGTGCCTGGATAACAGGCCATTCACCCCTCCACTTT
clone_size: NA; v_call: TRBV12-3/TRBV12-4; j_call: TRBJ2-2; d_call: NA; cdr3_aa: CASSFLGFNTGELFF; cdr3_nt: TGTGCCAGCAGTTTCCTGGGGTTCAACACCGGGGAGCTGTTTTTT
clone_size: NA; v_call: TRBV20-1; j_call: TRBJ2-5; d_call: NA; cdr3_aa: CSASPRDYQETQYF; cdr3_nt: TGCAGTGCTAGCCCCCGGGACTACCAAGAGACCCAGTACTTC
clone_size: few; v_call: TRBV24-1; j_call: TRBJ2-3; d_call: TRBD1; cdr3_aa: CATSSPGQGFTDTQYF; cdr3_nt: TGTGCCACCAGCTCCCCTGGACAGGGGTTCACAGATACGCAGTATTTT
clone_size: few; v_call: TRBV20-1; j_call: TRBJ1-5; d_call: NA; cdr3_aa: CSAASRRGQPQHF; cdr3_nt: TGCAGTGCTGCGTCAAGACGGGGACAGCCCCAGCATTTT
clone_size: few; v_call: TRBV6-5; j_call: TRBJ1-1; d_call: NA; cdr3_aa: CASRDGNTEAFF; cdr3_nt: TGTGCCAGCCGAGACGGAAACACTGAAGCTTTCTTT
clone_size: NA; v_call: TRBV7-2; j_call: TRBJ2-7; d_call: TRBD1; cdr3_aa: CASSLDGTGSSEQYF; cdr3_nt: TGTGCCAGCAGCTTAGATGGGACAGGGTCCAGTGAGCAGTACTTC
clone_size: NA; v_call: TRBV20-1; j_call: TRBJ1-2; d_call: NA; cdr3_aa: CSAKGLINYGYTF; cdr3_nt: TGCAGTGCTAAGGGACTGATTAACTATGGCTACACCTTC
clone_size: NA; v_call: TRBV27; j_call: TRBJ2-7; d_call: NA; cdr3_aa: CASSLAPRGYEQYF; cdr3_nt: TGTGCCAGCAGTTTAGCCCCCCGTGGCTACGAGCAGTACTTC
clone_size: NA; v_call: TRBV3-1; j_call: TRBJ2-4; d_call: NA; cdr3_aa: CASSPDSNPGEQYF; cdr3_nt: TGTGCCAGCAGTCCGGACTCCAACCCGGGAGAGCAGTACTTC
clone_size: NA; v_call: TRBV20-1; j_call: TRBJ2-5; d_call: TRBD2; cdr3_aa: CSARDILGLALNEQYF; cdr3_nt: TGCAGTGCTAGAGATATTTTGGGACTAGCGCTAAATGAGCAGTACTTC
clone_size: NA; v_call: TRBV7-2; j_call: TRBJ2-7; d_call: NA; cdr3_aa: CASSPLGEGAHEQYF; cdr3_nt: TGTGCCAGCAGCCCCCTCGGGGAGGGGGCCCATGAGCAGTACTTC
clone_size: NA; v_call: TRBV6-6; j_call: TRBJ2-1; d_call: TRBD1; cdr3_aa: CASSYLGQGNNEQFF; cdr3_nt: TGTGCCAGCAGTTATCTTGGACAGGGGAACAATGAGCAGTTCTTC
clone_size: NA; v_call: TRBV6-2/TRBV6-3; j_call: TRBJ2-5; d_call: NA; cdr3_aa: CASSYGGTPETQYF; cdr3_nt: TGTGCCAGCAGTTATGGCGGGACCCCCGAGACCCAGTACTTC
clone_size: few; v_call: TRBV27; j_call: TRBJ2-3; d_call: TRBD2; cdr3_aa: CASHSLAGGPNGNTQYF; cdr3_nt: TGTGCCAGCCATTCTCTAGCGGGAGGGCCGAATGGAAATACGCAGTATTTT
clone_size: NA; v_call: TRBV7-2; j_call: TRBJ2-7; d_call: NA; cdr3_aa: CASSVATSSYEQYF; cdr3_nt: TGTGCCAGCAGCGTAGCCACAAGCTCCTACGAGCAGTACTTC
clone_size: many; v_call: TRBV7-6; j_call: TRBJ2-1; d_call: TRBD2; cdr3_aa: CASSSRLAGGIRYNEQFF; cdr3_nt: TGTGCCAGCAGCTCCCGACTAGCGGGAGGCATCCGATACAATGAGCAGTTCTTC
clone_size: once; v_call: TRBV5-1; j_call: TRBJ2-5; d_call: NA; cdr3_aa: CASSLALHQETQYF; cdr3_nt: TGCGCCAGCAGCTTGGCCCTACATCAAGAGACCCAGTACTTC
clone_size: NA; v_call: TRBV12-3/TRBV12-4; j_call: TRBJ1-2; d_call: TRBD1; cdr3_aa: CASSSNQGDHGYTF; cdr3_nt: TGTGCCAGCAGTTCCAACCAGGGGGATCATGGCTACACCTTC
clone_size: NA; v_call: TRBV9; j_call: TRBJ2-7; d_call: NA; cdr3_aa: CASSLSSGPRPAEQYF; cdr3_nt: TGTGCCAGCAGCTTATCCTCCGGGCCTCGGCCGGCCGAGCAGTACTTC